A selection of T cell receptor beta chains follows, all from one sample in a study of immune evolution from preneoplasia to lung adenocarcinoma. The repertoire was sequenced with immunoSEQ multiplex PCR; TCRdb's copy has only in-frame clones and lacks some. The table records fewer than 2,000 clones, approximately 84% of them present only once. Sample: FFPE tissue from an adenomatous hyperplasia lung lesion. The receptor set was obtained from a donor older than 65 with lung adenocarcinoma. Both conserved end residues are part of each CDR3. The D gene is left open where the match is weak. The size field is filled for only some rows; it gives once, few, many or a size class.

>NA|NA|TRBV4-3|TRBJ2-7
TGCGCCAGCAGCCAAGTCGTCATGGGCGAGCAGTACTTC
CASSQVVMGEQYF
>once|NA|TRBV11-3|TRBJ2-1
TGTGCCAGCAGCTCTTTATACAATGAGCAGTTCTTC
CASSSLYNEQFF
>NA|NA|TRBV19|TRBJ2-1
TGTGCCAGTAGTATAGCGGGAGAAGGCTATGAGCAGTTCTTC
CASSIAGEGYEQFF
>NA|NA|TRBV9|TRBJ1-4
TGTGCCAGCAGCCCTAACTTGCGGGAAAAACTGTTTTTT
CASSPNLREKLFF
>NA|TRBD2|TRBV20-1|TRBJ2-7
TGCAGTGTTTGGCGGGAGAACGAGCAGTACTTC
CSVWRENEQYF
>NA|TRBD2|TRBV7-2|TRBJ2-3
TGTGCCAGCAGCTCTCTAGGACTAGCGGGAGGAGATACGCAGTATTTT
CASSSLGLAGGDTQYF
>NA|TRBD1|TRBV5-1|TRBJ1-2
TGCGCCAGCAGCGTGACAGGGGCCGCGAGCTATGGCTACACCTTC
CASSVTGAASYGYTF
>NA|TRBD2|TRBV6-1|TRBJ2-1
TGTGCCAGCAGTGTTAGCGGGGATCCCTACAATGAGCAGTTCTTC
CASSVSGDPYNEQFF
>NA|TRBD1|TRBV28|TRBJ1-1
TGTGCCAGCAGTTCACGCCAGGGGGCGCGGATAGCGGAAGCTTTCTTT
CASSSRQGARIAEAFF
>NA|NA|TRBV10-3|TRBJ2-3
TGTGCCATCAGTGAATTTGGCGGAGTCCCCCGGGTAACAGATACGCAGTATTTT
CAISEFGGVPRVTDTQYF
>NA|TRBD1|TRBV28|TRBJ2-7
TGTGCCAGCAGCCCGGGTGGGGGGACAGGGGGGGAGTACGAGCAGTACTTC
CASSPGGGTGGEYEQYF
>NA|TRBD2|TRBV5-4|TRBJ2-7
TGTGCCAGCAGCCCAGGCGGGACTAGCGCGAGATACGAGCAGTACTTC
CASSPGGTSARYEQYF
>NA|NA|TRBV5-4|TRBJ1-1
TGTGCCAGCAGCCCCAAGGAGGCCCCTGTCATGGGTGCTTTCTTT
CASSPKEAPVMGAFF
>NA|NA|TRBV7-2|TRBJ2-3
TGTGCCAGCAGCTTCCGGTGGGGGCCTAGCACAGATACGCAGTATTTT
CASSFRWGPSTDTQYF
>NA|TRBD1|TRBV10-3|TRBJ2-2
TGTGCCATCACCGAGAGGCAGGGGGTCAAGTCTCTGTTTTTT
CAITERQGVKSLFF
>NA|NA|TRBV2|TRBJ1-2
TGTGCCAGCGGGGGCGAGATCTATGGCTACACCTTC
CASGGEIYGYTF
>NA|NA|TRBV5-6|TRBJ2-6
TGTGCCAGCCCGAGCATCAATTCACAAAGTCGGGCCAACGTCCTGACTTTC
CASPSINSQSRANVLTF
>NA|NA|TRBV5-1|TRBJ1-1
TGCGCCAGCAGCTCGCCCGGGGGGGATTCCACTGAAGCTTTCTTT
CASSSPGGDSTEAFF
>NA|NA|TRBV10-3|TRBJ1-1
TGTGCCATCAGCATGGGCGGATTGAACACTGAAGCTTTCTTT
CAISMGGLNTEAFF
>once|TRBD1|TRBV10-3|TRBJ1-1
TGTGCCATCAGTGGGGGGCCGACAGGGAGTGAAGCTTTCTTT
CAISGGPTGSEAFF
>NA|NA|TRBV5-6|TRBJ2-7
TGTGCCAGCAGCTTTCCGGGACCGGTGTCCTACGAGCAGTACTTC
CASSFPGPVSYEQYF
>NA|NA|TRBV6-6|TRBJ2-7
TGTGCCAGCGAAGGGGCCAGTTCCGAGCAGTACTTC
CASEGASSEQYF
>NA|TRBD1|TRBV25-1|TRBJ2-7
TGTGCCAGCAGTCGGACAGGGTCTTACGAGCAGTACTTC
CASSRTGSYEQYF
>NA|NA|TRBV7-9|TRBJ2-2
TGTGCCAGCAGCTTTTACACCGGGGAGCTGTTTTTT
CASSFYTGELFF
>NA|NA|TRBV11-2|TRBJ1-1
TGTGCCAGCAGCTCGTCCGGGGCCTACACTGAAGCTTTCTTT
CASSSSGAYTEAFF
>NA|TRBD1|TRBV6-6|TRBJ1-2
TGTGCCAGCAGTTACTCGGGGACAGACTATGGCTACACCTTC
CASSYSGTDYGYTF